The entry below describes one T cell receptor beta chain. What it binds is unknown. The data were taken from a study of the immune and genomic landscape of osteosarcoma. Notes on the study in general: External normal skin and healthy peripheral blood data provided clonality references.

Poor-prognosis osteosarcoma patients supplied post-treatment primary, local recurrence and metastasis tumor specimens. This CDR3 contains 15 residues. J gave up 2 bases and V 4 bases, and 8 bases lay outside the gene matches. Germline lookup yields CDR1 SGDLS and CDR2 YYNGEE. Repertoires were generated with immunoSEQ multiplex PCR, while TCRdb's copy carries only in-frame clones and drops some. The sample has approximately 9,400 clones, approximately 70% seen once; the top ten hold roughly 18%. The specimen sequenced was osteosarcoma tumor tissue from the lung. The source of this sequence is a human donor with osteosarcoma. The chain recombines TRBV9 with TRBJ1-2; 7 positions match TRBD1. The CDR3 region is CASSLTLQGNYGYTF. Written as DNA, the CDR3 is TGTGCCAGCAGCCTCACCTTACAGGGGAACTATGGCTACACCTTC.